These 15 T cell receptor beta chains were all obtained from the same sample, sequenced in a study of blood T cell repertoires in COVID-19. This table comes from immunoSEQ multiplex PCR, and its TCRdb copy is limited to in-frame clones, with some not included. The repertoire holds roughly 150,000 clones, with 76% as singletons. The sequencing sample was made of peripheral blood. These receptor sequences come from a woman at least 80 years old with acute or convalescent COVID-19.

V usage is TRBV7-9 and J usage is TRBJ2-1, with 7 bases fitting TRBD1. The V gene end was trimmed by 5 bases and the J gene end by 4 bases; junction bases not matched to a gene: 8. This CDR3 is built from 15 residues. Germline-derived CDR1 and CDR2 are SEHNR and FQNEAQ (reference sequence). CDR3 sequence (DNA): TGTGCCAGCAGCCCCCCGGGACAGACATACAATGAGCAGTTCTTC. It specifies CASSPPGQTYNEQFF.

The J gene is TRBJ2-5, the V gene TRBV5-1, with 10 positions matching TRBD1. The CDR3 totals 15 residues. Trimming removed 4 bases from V and 4 bases from J; junction bases left unmatched: 7. Per germline, CDR1 SGHRS and CDR2 YFSETQ. CDR3 DNA: TGCGCCAGCAGCCCCAGACAGGGGGCGGGAGAGACCCAGTACTTC. Encoded protein: CASSPRQGAGETQYF.

This chain joins TRBV5-1 and TRBJ2-2; 8 bases fit TRBD2. Germline V gene sequence: CDR1 SGHRS, CDR2 YFSETQ. The CDR3 sequence is 16 residues long. V dropped 3 bases and J dropped 5; count of bases not matched to a gene: 9. In nucleotides, the CDR3 is TGCGCCAGCAGCTCGGGCTTAGCGGGGCGGACCGGGGAGCTGTTTTTT. Its protein is CASSSGLAGRTGELFF. Using reference TRBV5-1 and TRBJ2-2 for the parts outside the CDR3, the full variable domain is KAGVTQTPRYLIKTRGQQVTLSCSPISGHRSVSWYQQTPGQGLQFLFEYFSETQRNKGNFPGRFSGRQFSNSRSEMNVSTLELGDSALYLCASSSGLAGRTGELFFGEGSRLTVL.

The chain is built from TRBV2 and TRBJ2-1; maybe TRBD2 (6 bases). Germline V gene data show CDR1 as SNHLY and CDR2 as FYNNEI. This CDR3 has 14 amino acids. V lost 6 bases and J lost 4, with 13 bases in between. The CDR3 DNA reads as TGTGCCAGCAGCCCGGGACTTCTGTACAATGAGCAGTTCTTC. It encodes CASSPGLLYNEQFF.

This chain connects TRBV7-3 to TRBJ1-6; D is possibly TRBD1 (6 bases). Deletions cut 5 bases from V and 9 bases from J, with 11 bases between. CDR3 size: 13 residues. CDR1 SGHTA and CDR2 FQGTGA come from the germline V gene. The CDR3, as DNA: TGTGCCAGCAGCGCGGACAGATCTTCACCCCTCCACTTT. It encodes CASSADRSSPLHF.

This clone was found a few times. This sequence joins TRBV5-1 and TRBJ1-2, with a tentative D call TRBD1 (6 bases). Germline lookup yields CDR1 SGHRS and CDR2 YFSETQ. V shed 2 bases and J shed 3 bases, with 11 bases lying between them. The CDR3 is 14 amino acids. The CDR3 DNA reads TGCGCCAGCAGCTTCGCGCGGACAGACTATGGCTACACCTTC. Protein: CASSFARTDYGYTF.

The V gene is TRBV6-6, the J gene TRBJ1-2; TRBD1 might be the D (6 bases). CDR3 length: 14 amino acids. Per the germline V gene, CDR1 is MNHNY and CDR2 is SVGAGI (reference sequence). V shed 6 bases and J shed 8 bases, with 19 bases lying between them. The CDR3 sequence is CASSPGQLSGGYTF. The CDR3, as DNA: TGTGCCAGCAGCCCCGGACAGCTGTCGGGAGGCTACACCTTC.

This CDR3 is CASSLRQTQETQYF. DNA of the CDR3: TGTGCCAGCAGCTTGAGACAGACTCAAGAGACCCAGTACTTC. This chain joins TRBV5-4 and TRBJ2-5, with D perhaps TRBD1 (5 bases). Trimming took off 1 base at V and 2 bases at J, with 9 bases between the two ends. Germline CDR1 is SGHNT and CDR2 is YYREEE (reference sequence). CDR3 length equals 14 residues.

This clone has just one count. The chain employs TRBV7-2 and TRBJ2-5; the D gene is possibly TRBD1 (5 bases). This CDR3 is 14 amino acids long. Trimming shortened V by 5 bases and J by 1 base, and 11 bases separated the two germline ends. The germline V gene encodes CDR1 SGHTA and CDR2 FQGNSA. The CDR3 loop is CASSRLDSQETQYF. The CDR3 region has the DNA TGTGCCAGCAGCCGCTTAGACAGCCAAGAGACCCAGTACTTC.

V gene TRBV11-2 combines with J gene TRBJ2-2; TRBD1 matches at 8 bases. This CDR3 spans 16 amino acids. Trimming cost V 4 bases and J 5 bases; bases outside gene matches: 9. Germline lookup yields CDR1 SGHAT and CDR2 FQNNGV. The CDR3 protein is CASSSWTGMGTGELFF. Here the CDR3 DNA reads TGTGCCAGCAGCTCTTGGACAGGGATGGGAACCGGGGAGCTGTTTTTT. Based on the CDR3 plus reference TRBV11-2 and TRBJ2-2, the full variable domain is EAGVAQSPRYKIIEKRQSVAFWCNPISGHATLYWYQQILGQGPKLLIQFQNNGVVDDSQLPKDRFSAERLKGVDSTLKIQPAKLEDSAVYLCASSSWTGMGTGELFFGEGSRLTVL.

The chain is built from TRBV25-1 and TRBJ2-5; TRBD2 is a possible D gene (5 bases). The CDR3 consists of 15 residues. From germline, CDR1 is MGHDK and CDR2 SYGVNS. V was clipped by 3 bases and J by 4 bases, with 15 bases between them. The CDR3 region is CASSEFGRNGETQYF. For the CDR3, the DNA is TGTGCCAGCAGTGAGTTTGGGAGAAACGGAGAGACCCAGTACTTC.

The rearrangement joins TRBV18 to TRBJ1-3; perhaps TRBD1 as D (6 bases). The CDR3 totals 15 residues. With 5 bases removed from V and 4 bases from J, the gap between germline ends came to 15 bases. Germline V lookup: CDR1 KGHSH, CDR2 LQKENI. The CDR3 nucleotides read TGTGCCAGCTCAACCTCCGGGACACGAGGAAACACCATATATTTT. It codes for CASSTSGTRGNTIYF.

The V and J genes are TRBV7-9 and TRBJ2-2, with D possibly TRBD1 on 6 matching bases. Trimming took 4 bases from V and 5 from J, leaving 17 bases between them. The germline V gene has CDR1 SEHNR and CDR2 FQNEAQ (reference sequence). This CDR3 has 16 amino acids. The CDR3 is CASSSTGIYQTGELFF. The CDR3 bases are TGTGCCAGCAGCTCAACAGGGATTTATCAAACCGGGGAGCTGTTTTTT.

V usage is TRBV4-2 and J usage is TRBJ2-3; tentative D call: TRBD2 (6 bases). CDR1 and CDR2 (germline): LGHNA, YNFKEQ. CDR3 length equals 16 residues. Trimming left V 0 bases short and J 6 bases short, with 16 bases between. CDR3 bases: TGTGCCAGCAGCCAAGATAGGGGCCTGGAGGGGGATACGCAGTATTTT. It encodes CASSQDRGLEGDTQYF.

The chain's CDR3 is CASNNFGDRVGAPIYGYTF. DNA for the CDR3: TGTGCCAGCAATAACTTCGGGGACAGGGTGGGAGCACCTATCTATGGCTACACCTTC. This rearrangement joins TRBV28 to TRBJ1-2; 9 positions agree with TRBD1. The junction had 22 bases not matched to a gene; V was cut back by 7 bases and J by 4 bases. The CDR3 is made up of 19 amino acids. Germline values: CDR1 MDHEN, CDR2 SYDVKM.